This T cell receptor (beta chain) was obtained from a study of cytomegalovirus exposure and HLA in healthy donors. As concerns this clone: Its matching antigen is unknown.

Germline CDR1 reads MGHRA; CDR2 reads YSYEKL. With V trimmed by 0 bases and J by 0 bases, 11 bases remained unmatched. The CDR3 is 19 residues long. Points from the study as a whole: As immune exposure information, only CMV serostatus was available.

PCR involved 60 Vbeta and 13 Jbeta primers. Sequenced by immunoSEQ multiplex PCR; TCRdb stores in-frame clones only, minus some. The specimen's table records tens of thousands of clones. The genes are TRBV4-1 and TRBJ1-5; 7 bases are a match to TRBD1. Source material: PBMCs. The receptor was derived from a woman aged 55-70 years in good health and CMV-seronegative. The CDR3 coding sequence is TGCGCCAGCAGCCAAGATTGTAACAGGGGAGAAAATAGCAATCAGCCCCAGCATTTT. Its protein is CASSQDCNRGENSNQPQHF.